This T cell receptor beta chain was profiled in a study of OX40 agonist ivuxolimab in advanced cancers. Study-level results: At 0.1 to 3.0 mg/kg, CD4+ and CD8+ blood T cells expanded clonally by week 6. Expanded clones were, on average, more numerous in CD8+ T cells than in CD4+.

Concerning this clone: Its antigen is still unknown.

The V end was cut by 4 bases, the J end by 0 bases, with 13 bases between. This CDR3 contains 16 residues. Per the germline V gene, CDR1 is LNHDA and CDR2 is SQIVND (reference sequence). Produced via immunoSEQ multiplex PCR; TCRdb's table is partial and in-frame only. The sample records 75,000 to 80,000 clones, 87% being singletons. The sequenced sample was CD4+ or CD8+ T cells sorted from blood, obtained in a trial of the OX40 agonist ivuxolimab. The genes are TRBV19 and TRBJ1-3; D call uncertain. This TCR was sampled from an adult with an advanced solid tumor such as melanoma, head and neck, liver or kidney cancer. CDR3 nucleotide sequence: TGTGCCAGTAGTAACCCCGCTCGGACCTCTGGAAACACCATATATTTT. Its protein product is CASSNPARTSGNTIYF.